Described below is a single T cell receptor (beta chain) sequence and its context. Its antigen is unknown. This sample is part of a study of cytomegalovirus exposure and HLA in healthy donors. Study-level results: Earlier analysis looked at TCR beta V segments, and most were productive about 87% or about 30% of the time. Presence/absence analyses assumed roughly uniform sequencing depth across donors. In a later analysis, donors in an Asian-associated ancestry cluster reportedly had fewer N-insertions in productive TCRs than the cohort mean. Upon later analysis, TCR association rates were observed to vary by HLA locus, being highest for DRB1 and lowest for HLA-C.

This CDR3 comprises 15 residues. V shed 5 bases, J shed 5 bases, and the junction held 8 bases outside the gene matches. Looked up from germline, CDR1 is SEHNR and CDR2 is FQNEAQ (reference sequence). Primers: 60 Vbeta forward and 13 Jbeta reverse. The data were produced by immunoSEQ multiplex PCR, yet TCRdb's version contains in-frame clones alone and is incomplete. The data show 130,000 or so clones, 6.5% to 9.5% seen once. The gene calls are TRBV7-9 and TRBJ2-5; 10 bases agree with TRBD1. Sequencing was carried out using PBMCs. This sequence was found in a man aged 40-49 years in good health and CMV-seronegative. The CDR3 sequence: CASSIWDRGVETQYF. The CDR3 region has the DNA TGTGCCAGCAGCATATGGGACAGGGGTGTTGAGACCCAGTACTTC.